This TCR beta chain came from a study of blood T cell repertoires in COVID-19. Across the study: The cDNA or gDNA used as material had been derived from T cells, B-cell-depleted T cells, or PBMCs.

The CDR3 has 14 residues. Data came from immunoSEQ multiplex PCR; TCRdb stores just in-frame clones and leaves some out. The table lists 360,000 or so clones, around 86% of them singletons. The participants were between about 18 and 95 years old and came from roughly 24 US areas. Recovered status in Cohort 3 required two negative PCRs, clearance, or symptom resolution. This clone was observed a single time. This sequence joins TRBV1 and TRBJ1-5. TRBV1 is designated a pseudogene. Sequenced sample: PBMCs or T cells enriched from blood (not recorded which). This TCR derives from a woman aged 45-59 years who had recovered from COVID-19. CDR3 sequence reads: CTSSLSVVNQPQHF. The CDR3 coding sequence is TGCACCAGCAGCCTCAGCGTAGTCAATCAGCCCCAGCATTTT.